The 16 T cell receptor beta chains listed next were all sequenced from one sample in a study of cytomegalovirus exposure and HLA in healthy donors. The PCR ran on 60 Vbeta and 13 Jbeta primers. Some clones are missing from TCRdb's copy, which holds only in-frame ones; the method was immunoSEQ multiplex PCR. Here the sample spans about 210,000 clones, approximately 83% being singletons. Sequencing was carried out using PBMCs. These receptors came from a woman aged 45-60 years in good health and CMV-seropositive.

The chain employs TRBV6-4 and TRBJ2-5; TRBD1 agrees at 8 bases. The CDR3 spans 14 residues. Looked up from germline, CDR1 is MRHNA and CDR2 is SNTAGT. J lost 7 bases, V lost 7 bases, and 11 bases had no gene match. The CDR3 loop is CASKEDRDGGTQYF. CDR3 sequence (DNA): TGTGCCAGCAAGGAGGACAGGGATGGCGGGACCCAGTACTTC.

This clone was observed once. V and J are TRBV19 and TRBJ1-2; 7 bases map to TRBD1. The V gene's germline CDR1 is LNHDA and CDR2 SQIVND (reference sequence). Germline trimming cut 6 bases from V and 4 bases from J; bases unmatched to any gene: 11. This CDR3 has 15 amino acids. CDR3 loop: CASRPLGDRAYGYTF. CDR3 coding DNA: TGTGCCAGTAGACCGCTTGGAGACAGGGCCTATGGCTACACCTTC.

Here the CDR3 reads CASSPDRGETQYF. DNA of the CDR3: TGTGCCAGCAGTCCGGACAGAGGGGAGACCCAGTACTTC. The chain joins TRBV6-5 to TRBJ2-5; the D gene is possibly TRBD1 (6 bases). With 5 bases removed from V and 5 bases from J, the gap between germline ends came to 12 bases. In germline, CDR1 is MNHEY, CDR2 SVGAGI. CDR3 length equals 13 residues.

The chain uses TRBV28 and TRBJ1-1, with TRBD1 matching over 7 bases. Germline V gene sequence: CDR1 MDHEN, CDR2 SYDVKM. The V segment lost 4 bases and the J segment 5 bases; nucleotides outside the gene matches: 10. This CDR3 spans 15 amino acids. Written as DNA, the CDR3 is TGTGCCAGCAGTTCCGACAGGGCCTGGGCAACTGAAGCTTTCTTT. Protein: CASSSDRAWATEAFF.

The chain links TRBV9 to TRBJ1-4; D is uncertain. This CDR3 contains 15 residues. Germline V lookup: CDR1 SGDLS, CDR2 YYNGEE. Trimming removed 0 bases at V and 3 bases at J, with 9 bases between. Here the CDR3 DNA reads TGTGCCAGCAGCGTAGGCCCTGGAGCTAATGAAAAACTGTTTTTT. Translation: CASSVGPGANEKLFF.

The chain employs TRBV4-1 and TRBJ2-7; tentative D call: TRBD2 (7 bases). The CDR3 has 14 amino acids. Trimming took off 1 base at V and 6 bases at J, with 13 bases between the two ends. Per germline, CDR1 MGHRA and CDR2 YSYEKL. The CDR3 DNA reads TGCGCCAGCAGCCAAGGAGGACTAGGGGGCGAGCAGTACTTC. Translating it yields CASSQGGLGGEQYF.

The sample holds one count of this clone. The chain uses TRBV6-1 and TRBJ1-3; the D gene is possibly TRBD1 (5 bases). V was clipped by 6 bases and J by 12 bases, with 21 bases between them. CDR1 and CDR2 (germline): MNHNS, SASEGT. This CDR3 contains 14 residues. In DNA, the CDR3 is TGTGCCAGCAGAACTGCATGGGACGGCGGGATCATATATTTT. Translated, it gives CASRTAWDGGIIYF.

The chain recombines TRBV7-2 with TRBJ1-2, with a weak D call TRBD1 (5 bases). Germline V gene lookup returns CDR1 SGHTA and CDR2 FQGNSA. The CDR3 totals 16 residues. Trimming removed 3 bases at V and 4 bases at J, with 18 bases between. Written as DNA, the CDR3 is TGTGCCAGCAGCTTTTCCCCCTATGGGGGGACCTATGGCTACACCTTC. Residues: CASSFSPYGGTYGYTF.

The gene calls are TRBV7-2 and TRBJ2-7, with D possibly being TRBD1 (5 bases). V shed 3 bases and J shed 3 bases, with 9 bases lying between them. The CDR3 extends over 13 amino acids. Germline CDR1 SGHTA, CDR2 FQGNSA. As DNA, the CDR3 is TGTGCCAGCAGCTTTAGCAGGGTCTACGAGCAGTACTTC. Translating gives CASSFSRVYEQYF.

The V call is TRBV18, the J call TRBJ1-5, with 7 bases fitting TRBD1. The germline gives CDR1 KGHSH, CDR2 LQKENI. Trimming took 3 bases from V and 3 from J; bases not matched to a gene: 5. CDR3 size: 15 residues. The CDR3 loop is CASSPRGTVNQPQHF. CDR3 in DNA: TGTGCCAGCTCACCCCGCGGGACAGTCAATCAGCCCCAGCATTTT.

The rearrangement links TRBV6-5 to TRBJ2-7, with D possibly being TRBD1 (6 bases). This CDR3 has 15 residues. Trimming took 2 bases from V and 3 from J, leaving 14 bases between them. Germline V gene lookup returns CDR1 MNHEY and CDR2 SVGAGI. CDR3 region: CASSYLTQGYYEQYF. CDR3 sequence (DNA): TGTGCCAGCAGTTACCTAACACAGGGATACTACGAGCAGTACTTC.

The chain uses TRBV7-6 and TRBJ2-5; no firm D call. The V end lost 1 base, the J end lost 5 bases, and 11 bases lay between the germline ends. Germline V CDR1 and CDR2: SGHVS, FNYEAQ. The CDR3 has 14 amino acids. CDR3 in amino acids: CASSLGVAVETQYF. The CDR3 nucleotides read TGTGCCAGCAGCTTAGGGGTGGCGGTGGAGACCCAGTACTTC.

This chain joins TRBV19 and TRBJ2-7; 10 nucleotides align to TRBD1. The V gene's germline CDR1 is LNHDA and CDR2 SQIVND (reference sequence). The CDR3 consists of 14 residues. Trimming cost V 8 bases and J 2 bases; bases outside gene matches: 6. As DNA, the CDR3 is TGTGCCAGTGCACCGGGACAGGGGACCTACGAGCAGTACTTC. It codes for CASAPGQGTYEQYF.

This rearrangement joins TRBV5-1 to TRBJ2-5, with a possible D match to TRBD2 (6 bases). The CDR3 sequence is 15 residues long. V was shortened by 1 base and J by 5 bases, with 15 bases between the two germline ends. Per the germline V gene, CDR1 is SGHRS and CDR2 is YFSETQ. The CDR3 DNA reads TGCGCCAGCAGCTTGCTGCAGGGCGGAGGGGAGACCCAGTACTTC. It is translated as CASSLLQGGGETQYF.

The rearrangement links TRBV28 to TRBJ2-4; possibly TRBD2 for D (5 bases). CDR1 is MDHEN, CDR2 SYDVKM, per germline. This CDR3 comprises 16 residues. V shed 4 bases and J shed 1 base, with 14 bases lying between them. In DNA form, the CDR3 reads TGTGCCAGCAGTTCCCTTACTTCGGGGGCCAAAAACATTCAGTACTTC. Its protein product is CASSSLTSGAKNIQYF.

The chain joins TRBV7-2 to TRBJ2-4, with D possibly TRBD1 on 6 matching bases. The CDR3 runs 16 residues. Germline V CDR1 and CDR2: SGHTA, FQGNSA. With 2 bases removed from V and 0 bases from J, the gap between germline ends came to 11 bases. The CDR3 coding sequence is TGTGCCAGCAGCTTACCAGGGGATCTAGCCAAAAACATTCAGTACTTC. This sequence encodes CASSLPGDLAKNIQYF.